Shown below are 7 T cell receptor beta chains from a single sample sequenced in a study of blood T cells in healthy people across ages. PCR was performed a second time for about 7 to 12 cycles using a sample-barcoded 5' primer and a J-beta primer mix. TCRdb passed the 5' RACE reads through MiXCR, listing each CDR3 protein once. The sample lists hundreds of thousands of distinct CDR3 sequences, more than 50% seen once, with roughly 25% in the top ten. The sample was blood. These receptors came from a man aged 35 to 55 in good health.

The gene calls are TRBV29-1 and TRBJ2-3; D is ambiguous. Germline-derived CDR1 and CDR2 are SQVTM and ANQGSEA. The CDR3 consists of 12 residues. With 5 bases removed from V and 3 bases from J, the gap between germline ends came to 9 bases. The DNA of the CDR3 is TGCAGCGTTTTCACGGCTACAGATACGCAGTATTTT. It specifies CSVFTATDTQYF.

In DNA form, the CDR3 reads TGTGCCATCAGCATCAGCCGGGACAGGAAGTACGAGCAGTACTTC. This encodes CAISISRDRKYEQYF. The J gene is TRBJ2-7, the V gene TRBV10-3, with TRBD1 identical over 8 bases. The germline V gene has CDR1 ENHRY and CDR2 SYGVKD. CDR3 length: 15 amino acids. The trim removed 6 bases at V and 4 bases at J, leaving 11 bases unmatched.

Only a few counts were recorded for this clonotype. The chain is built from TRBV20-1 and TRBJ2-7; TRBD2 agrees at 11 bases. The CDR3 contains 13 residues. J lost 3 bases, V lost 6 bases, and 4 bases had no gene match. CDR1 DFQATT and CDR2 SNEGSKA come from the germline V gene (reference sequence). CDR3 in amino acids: CSALLAGVYEQYF. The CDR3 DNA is TGCAGTGCACTACTAGCGGGAGTCTACGAGCAGTACTTC.

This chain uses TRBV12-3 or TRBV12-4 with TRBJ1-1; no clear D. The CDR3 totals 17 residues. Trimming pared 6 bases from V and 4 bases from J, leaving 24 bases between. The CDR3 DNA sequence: TGTGCCAGCAGACACTCGAGGGCTTACAGTGTGTCCACTGAAGCTTTCTTT. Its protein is CASRHSRAYSVSTEAFF.

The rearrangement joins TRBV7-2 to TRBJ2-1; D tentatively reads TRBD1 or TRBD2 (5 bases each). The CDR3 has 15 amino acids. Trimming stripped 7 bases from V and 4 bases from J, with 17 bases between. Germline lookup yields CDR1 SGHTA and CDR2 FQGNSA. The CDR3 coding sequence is TGTGCCAGCATCTTTAAGGGACGGAAATACAATGAGCAGTTCTTC. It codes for CASIFKGRKYNEQFF.

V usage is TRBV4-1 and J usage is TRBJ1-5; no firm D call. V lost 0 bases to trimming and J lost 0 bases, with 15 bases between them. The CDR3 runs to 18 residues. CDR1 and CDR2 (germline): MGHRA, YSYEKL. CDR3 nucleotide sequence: TGCGCCAGCAGCCAAGATAGGATCTGGAAGGATAGCAATCAGCCCCAGCATTTT. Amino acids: CASSQDRIWKDSNQPQHF.

The chain's CDR3 is CSVANRASYNEQFF. DNA for the CDR3: TGCAGCGTTGCTAACAGAGCCTCCTACAATGAGCAGTTCTTC. The genes are TRBV29-1 and TRBJ2-1; D is unclear. Trimming pared 4 bases from V and 0 bases from J, leaving 10 bases between. The CDR3 contains 14 residues. In germline, CDR1 is SQVTM, CDR2 ANQGSEA.